This T cell receptor beta chain comes out of a study of T cells in Graves' hyperthyroidism and ophthalmopathy. For the study at large: The authors collected peripheral blood at initial diagnosis, before any treatment.

Germline CDR1 MGHRA, CDR2 YSYEKL. The CDR3 has 17 residues. TCR beta CDR3 region amplification was performed from RNA transcripts. The study used the HTBI primer set for a first-round RT-PCR of the TCR CDR3. Using its own MiXCR run on the multiplex PCR reads, TCRdb lists one record per CDR3 protein. The sample includes approximately 520,000 distinct CDR3 sequences, 20% seen only once; the top ten take less than 30%. On this clonotype itself: Compared with germline, one end of the junction differs, possibly owing to a read error.

This receptor was obtained from a young man with Graves' hyperthyroidism. This chain joins TRBV4-1 and TRBJ1-1; 8 nucleotides align to TRBD1. The sequencing sample was made of blood. The CDR3 loop is CASSQDRAGGMNTESFF. The CDR3 DNA sequence: TGCGCCAGCAGCCAAGATCGGGCAGGGGGCATGAACACTGAATCTTTCTTT.